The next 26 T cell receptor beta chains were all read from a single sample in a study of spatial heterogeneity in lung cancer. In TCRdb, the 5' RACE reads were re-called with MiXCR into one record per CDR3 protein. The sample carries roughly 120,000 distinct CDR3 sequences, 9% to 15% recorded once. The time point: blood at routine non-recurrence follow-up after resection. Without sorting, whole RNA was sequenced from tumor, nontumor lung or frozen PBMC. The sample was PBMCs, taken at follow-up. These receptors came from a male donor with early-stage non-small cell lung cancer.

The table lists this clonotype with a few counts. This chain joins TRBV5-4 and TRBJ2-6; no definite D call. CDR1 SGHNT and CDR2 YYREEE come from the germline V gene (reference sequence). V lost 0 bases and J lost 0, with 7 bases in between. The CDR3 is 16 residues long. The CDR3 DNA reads TGTGCCAGCAGCTTGGATCAATTCTCTGGGGCCAACGTCCTGACTTTC. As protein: CASSLDQFSGANVLTF. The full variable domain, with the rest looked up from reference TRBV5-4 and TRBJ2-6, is ETGVTQSPTHLIKTRGQQVTLRCSSQSGHNTVSWYQQALGQGPQFIFQYYREEENGRGNFPPRFSGLQFPNYSSELNVNALELDDSALYLCASSLDQFSGANVLTFGAGSRLTVL.

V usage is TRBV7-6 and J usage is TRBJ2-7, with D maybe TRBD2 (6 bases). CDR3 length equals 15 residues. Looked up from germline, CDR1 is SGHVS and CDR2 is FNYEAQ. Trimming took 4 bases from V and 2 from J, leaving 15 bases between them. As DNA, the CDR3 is TGTGCCAGCAGCTCCTCCCGGGACTTAACCTACGAGCAGTACTTC. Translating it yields CASSSSRDLTYEQYF. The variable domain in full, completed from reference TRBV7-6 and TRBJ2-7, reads GAGVSQSPRYKVTKRGQDVALRCDPISGHVSLYWYRQALGQGPEFLTYFNYEAQQDKSGLPNDRFSAERPEGSISTLTIQRTEQRDSAMYRCASSSSRDLTYEQYFGPGTRLTVT.

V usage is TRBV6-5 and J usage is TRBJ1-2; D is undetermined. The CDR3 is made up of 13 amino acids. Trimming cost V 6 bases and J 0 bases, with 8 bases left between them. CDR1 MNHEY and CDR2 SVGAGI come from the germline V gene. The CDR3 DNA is TGTGCCAGCAGCCCTGGTTCTAACTATGGCTACACCTTC. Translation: CASSPGSNYGYTF.

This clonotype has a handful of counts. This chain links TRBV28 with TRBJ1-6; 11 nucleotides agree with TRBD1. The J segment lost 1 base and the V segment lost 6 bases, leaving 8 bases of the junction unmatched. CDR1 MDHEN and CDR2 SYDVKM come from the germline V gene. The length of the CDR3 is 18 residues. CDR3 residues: CASRSPGTGGSYNSPLHF. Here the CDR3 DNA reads TGTGCCAGCAGGAGCCCCGGGACAGGGGGATCCTATAATTCACCCCTCCACTTT.

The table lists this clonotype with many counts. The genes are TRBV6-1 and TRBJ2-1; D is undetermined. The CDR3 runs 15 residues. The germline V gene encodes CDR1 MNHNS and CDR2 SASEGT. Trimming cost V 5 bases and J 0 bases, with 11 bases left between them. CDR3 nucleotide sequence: TGTGCCAGCAGTCCCTCGGTCCTCTCCTACAATGAGCAGTTCTTC. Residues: CASSPSVLSYNEQFF.

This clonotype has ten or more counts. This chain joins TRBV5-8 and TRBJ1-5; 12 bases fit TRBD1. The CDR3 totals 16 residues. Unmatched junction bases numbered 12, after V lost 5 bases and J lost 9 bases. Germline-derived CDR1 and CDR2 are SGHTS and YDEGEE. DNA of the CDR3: TGTGCCAGCAGTTCCCCCCCGGGACAGGGGGCAGGGCCCCAGCATTTT. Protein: CASSSPPGQGAGPQHF.

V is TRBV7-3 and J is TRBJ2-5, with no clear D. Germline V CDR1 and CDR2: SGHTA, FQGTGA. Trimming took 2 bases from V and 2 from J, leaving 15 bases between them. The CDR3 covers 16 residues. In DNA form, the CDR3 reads TGTGCCAGCAGCTTATTAGCACCATCTTCACAAGAGACCCAGTACTTC. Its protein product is CASSLLAPSSQETQYF.

The CDR3 loop reads CSVLDREGNQPQHF. DNA for the CDR3: TGCAGTGTCCTAGACAGGGAAGGAAATCAGCCCCAGCATTTT. V is TRBV20-1 and J is TRBJ1-5; 7 nucleotides match TRBD1. Unmatched junction bases numbered 10, after V lost 7 bases and J lost 4 bases. CDR3 length: 14 residues. The germline V gene encodes CDR1 DFQATT and CDR2 SNEGSKA (reference sequence).

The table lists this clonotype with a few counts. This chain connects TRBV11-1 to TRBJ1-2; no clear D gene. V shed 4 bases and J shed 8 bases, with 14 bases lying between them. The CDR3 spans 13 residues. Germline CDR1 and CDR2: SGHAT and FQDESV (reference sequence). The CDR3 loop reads CASSSDGRGGYTF. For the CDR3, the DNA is TGTGCCAGCAGCTCGGACGGGCGCGGGGGCTACACCTTC.

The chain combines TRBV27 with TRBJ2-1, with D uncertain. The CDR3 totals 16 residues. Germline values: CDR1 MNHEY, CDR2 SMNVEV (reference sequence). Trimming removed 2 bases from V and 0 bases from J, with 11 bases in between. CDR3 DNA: TGTGCCAGCAGTTTAGAAGGTTTGGGCTCCTACAATGAGCAGTTCTTC. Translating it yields CASSLEGLGSYNEQFF.

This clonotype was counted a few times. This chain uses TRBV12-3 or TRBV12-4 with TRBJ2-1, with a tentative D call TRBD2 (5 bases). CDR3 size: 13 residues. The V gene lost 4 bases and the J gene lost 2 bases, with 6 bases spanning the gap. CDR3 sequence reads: CASSWGAYNEQFF. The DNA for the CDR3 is TGTGCCAGCAGTTGGGGAGCCTACAATGAGCAGTTCTTC.

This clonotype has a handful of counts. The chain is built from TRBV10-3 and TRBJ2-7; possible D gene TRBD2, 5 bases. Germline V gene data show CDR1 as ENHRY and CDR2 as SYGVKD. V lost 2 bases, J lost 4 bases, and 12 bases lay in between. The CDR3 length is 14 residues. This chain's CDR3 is CAISEPLGGYEQYF. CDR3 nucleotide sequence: TGTGCCATCAGTGAGCCCCTGGGCGGGTACGAGCAGTACTTC.

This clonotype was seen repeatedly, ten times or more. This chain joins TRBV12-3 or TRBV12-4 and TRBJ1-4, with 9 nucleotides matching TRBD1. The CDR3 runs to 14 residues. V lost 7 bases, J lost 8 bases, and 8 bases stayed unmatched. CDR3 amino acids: CASTLQGAREKLFF. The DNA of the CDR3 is TGTGCCAGCACCTTACAGGGGGCAAGGGAAAAACTGTTTTTT.

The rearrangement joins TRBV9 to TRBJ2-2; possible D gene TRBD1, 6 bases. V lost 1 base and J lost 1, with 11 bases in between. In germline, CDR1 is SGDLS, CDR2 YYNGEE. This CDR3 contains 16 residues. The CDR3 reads CASSVSYRVNTGELFF. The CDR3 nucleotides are TGTGCCAGCAGCGTATCTTACAGGGTGAACACCGGGGAGCTGTTTTTT.

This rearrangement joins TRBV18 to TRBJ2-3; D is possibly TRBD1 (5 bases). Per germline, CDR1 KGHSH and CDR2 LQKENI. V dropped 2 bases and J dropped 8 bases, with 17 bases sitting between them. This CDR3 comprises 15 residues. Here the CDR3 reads CASSPDSSRRVTQYF. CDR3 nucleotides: TGTGCCAGCTCACCAGACAGCTCGAGACGCGTTACGCAGTATTTT.

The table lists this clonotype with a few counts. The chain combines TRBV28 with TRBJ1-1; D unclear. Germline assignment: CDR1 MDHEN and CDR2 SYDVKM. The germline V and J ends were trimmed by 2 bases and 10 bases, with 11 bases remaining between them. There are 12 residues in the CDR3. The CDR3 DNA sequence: TGTGCCAGCAGTTTAGGTCAGGTTCGAGCTTTCTTT. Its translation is CASSLGQVRAFF.

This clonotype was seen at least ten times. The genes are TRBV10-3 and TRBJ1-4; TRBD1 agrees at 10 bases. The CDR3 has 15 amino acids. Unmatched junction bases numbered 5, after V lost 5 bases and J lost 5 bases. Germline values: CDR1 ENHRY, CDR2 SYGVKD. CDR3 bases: TGTGCCATCAGTACCGGGACAGGGGCAAATGAAAAACTGTTTTTT. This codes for CAISTGTGANEKLFF.

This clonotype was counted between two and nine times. The CDR3: CASSPDRGQTGELFF. The CDR3 DNA is TGTGCCAGCAGCCCTGATCGGGGTCAGACCGGGGAGCTGTTTTTT. V gene TRBV7-8 combines with J gene TRBJ2-2, with TRBD2 as a possible D gene (5 bases). Germline V gene sequence: CDR1 SGHVS, CDR2 FQNEAQ. The V end was cut by 5 bases, the J end by 5 bases, with 15 bases between. CDR3 length: 15 amino acids.

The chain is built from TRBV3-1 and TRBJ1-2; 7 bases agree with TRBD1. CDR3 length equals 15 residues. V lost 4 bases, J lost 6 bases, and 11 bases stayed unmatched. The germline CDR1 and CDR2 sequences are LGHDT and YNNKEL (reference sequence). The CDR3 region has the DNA TGTGCCAGCAGCCGGATACGGGCAGGGGGGAATGGCTACACCTTC. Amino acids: CASSRIRAGGNGYTF. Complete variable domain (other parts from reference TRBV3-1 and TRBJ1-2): DTAVSQTPKYLVTQMGNDKSIKCEQNLGHDTMYWYKQDSKKFLKIMFSYNNKELIINETVPNRFSPKSPDKAHLNLHINSLELGDSAVYFCASSRIRAGGNGYTFGSGTRLTVV.

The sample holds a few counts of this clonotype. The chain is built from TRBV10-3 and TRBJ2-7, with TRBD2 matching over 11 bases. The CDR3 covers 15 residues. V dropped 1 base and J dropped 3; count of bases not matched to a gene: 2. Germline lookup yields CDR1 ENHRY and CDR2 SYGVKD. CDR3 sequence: CAISEYGTSGYEQYF. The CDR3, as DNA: TGTGCCATCAGTGAGTACGGGACTAGCGGCTACGAGCAGTACTTC.

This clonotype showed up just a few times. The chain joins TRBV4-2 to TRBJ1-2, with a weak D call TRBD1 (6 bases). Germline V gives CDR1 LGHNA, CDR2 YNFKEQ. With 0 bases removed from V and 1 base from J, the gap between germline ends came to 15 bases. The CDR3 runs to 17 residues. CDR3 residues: CASSQDTGSHLNYGYTF. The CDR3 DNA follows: TGTGCCAGCAGCCAAGATACAGGGAGCCACCTTAACTATGGCTACACCTTC.

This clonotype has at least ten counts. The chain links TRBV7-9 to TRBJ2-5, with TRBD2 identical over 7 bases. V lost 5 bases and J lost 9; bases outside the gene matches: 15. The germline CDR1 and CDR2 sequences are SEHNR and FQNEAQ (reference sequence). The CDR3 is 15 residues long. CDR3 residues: CASSPNLAEFAAQYF. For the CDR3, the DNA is TGTGCCAGCAGCCCCAACCTAGCGGAGTTCGCGGCCCAGTACTTC.

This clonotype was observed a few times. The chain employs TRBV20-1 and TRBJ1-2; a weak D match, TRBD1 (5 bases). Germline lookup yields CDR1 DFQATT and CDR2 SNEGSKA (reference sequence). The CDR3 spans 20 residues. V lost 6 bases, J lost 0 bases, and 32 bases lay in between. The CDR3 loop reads CSASRGIVRPGAPSNYGYTF. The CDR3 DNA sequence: TGCAGTGCCAGTCGGGGGATCGTCCGACCTGGCGCACCTTCTAACTATGGCTACACCTTC.

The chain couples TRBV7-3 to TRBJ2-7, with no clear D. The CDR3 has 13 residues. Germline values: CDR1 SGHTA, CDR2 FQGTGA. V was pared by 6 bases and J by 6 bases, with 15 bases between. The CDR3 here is CASSIGPGGEQYF. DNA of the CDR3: TGTGCCAGCAGTATAGGCCCGGGCGGCGAGCAGTACTTC.

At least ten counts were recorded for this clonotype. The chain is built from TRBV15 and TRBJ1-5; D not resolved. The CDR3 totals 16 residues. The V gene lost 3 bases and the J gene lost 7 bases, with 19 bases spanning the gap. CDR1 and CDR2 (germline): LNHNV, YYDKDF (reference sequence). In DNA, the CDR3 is TGTGCCACCAGCAGTAATATCGGCCTCACGGGGCAGCCCCAGCATTTT. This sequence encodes CATSSNIGLTGQPQHF. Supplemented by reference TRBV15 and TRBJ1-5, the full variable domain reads DAMVIQNPRYQVTQFGKPVTLSCSQTLNHNVMYWYQQKSSQAPKLLFHYYDKDFNNEADTPDNFQSRRPNTSFCFLDIRSPGLGDTAMYLCATSSNIGLTGQPQHFGDGTRLSIL.

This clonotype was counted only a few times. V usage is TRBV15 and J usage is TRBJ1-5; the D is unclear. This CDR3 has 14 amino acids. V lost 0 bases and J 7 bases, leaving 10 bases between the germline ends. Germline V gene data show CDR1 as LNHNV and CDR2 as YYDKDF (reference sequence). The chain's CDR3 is CATSRDRLPQPQHF. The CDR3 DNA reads TGTGCCACCAGCAGAGATCGGCTTCCCCAGCCCCAGCATTTT.